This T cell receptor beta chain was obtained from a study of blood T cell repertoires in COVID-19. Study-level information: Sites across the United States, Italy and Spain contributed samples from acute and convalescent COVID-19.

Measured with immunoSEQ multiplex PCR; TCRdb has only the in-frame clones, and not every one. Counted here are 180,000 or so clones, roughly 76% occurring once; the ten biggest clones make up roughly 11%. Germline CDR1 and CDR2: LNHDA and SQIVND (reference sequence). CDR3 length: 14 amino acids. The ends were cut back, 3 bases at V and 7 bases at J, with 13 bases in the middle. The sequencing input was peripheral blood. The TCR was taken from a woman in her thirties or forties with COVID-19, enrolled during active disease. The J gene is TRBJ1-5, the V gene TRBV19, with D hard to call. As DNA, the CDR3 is TGTGCCAGTAGTATCAATCCTCCGGGGCAGCCCCAGCATTTT. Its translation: CASSINPPGQPQHF.